The clone carrying this TCR beta chain appeared once. The sample belongs to a study of CD8+ T cells in alopecia areata. As the sequencing template, cDNA was produced by extracting RNA and reverse transcribing it. Clones were read by immunoSEQ multiplex PCR, and TCRdb kept only the in-frame ones, dropping some. Among 110,000 or so clones, over 60% were seen once, and the ten largest hold approximately 2.8%. CDR1 and CDR2 from the germline V gene are SGHTA and FQGTGA. The CDR3 is made up of 14 amino acids. Trimming left V 2 bases short and J 5 bases short, with 12 bases between. This clonotype was obtained from a human donor in good health. Specimen: CD4+ T cells sorted from blood. V is TRBV7-3 and J is TRBJ1-2; no firm D call. The chain's CDR3 is CASSLSGVGYGYTF. Written as DNA, the CDR3 is TGTGCCAGCAGCTTATCTGGGGTCGGGTATGGCTACACCTTC.